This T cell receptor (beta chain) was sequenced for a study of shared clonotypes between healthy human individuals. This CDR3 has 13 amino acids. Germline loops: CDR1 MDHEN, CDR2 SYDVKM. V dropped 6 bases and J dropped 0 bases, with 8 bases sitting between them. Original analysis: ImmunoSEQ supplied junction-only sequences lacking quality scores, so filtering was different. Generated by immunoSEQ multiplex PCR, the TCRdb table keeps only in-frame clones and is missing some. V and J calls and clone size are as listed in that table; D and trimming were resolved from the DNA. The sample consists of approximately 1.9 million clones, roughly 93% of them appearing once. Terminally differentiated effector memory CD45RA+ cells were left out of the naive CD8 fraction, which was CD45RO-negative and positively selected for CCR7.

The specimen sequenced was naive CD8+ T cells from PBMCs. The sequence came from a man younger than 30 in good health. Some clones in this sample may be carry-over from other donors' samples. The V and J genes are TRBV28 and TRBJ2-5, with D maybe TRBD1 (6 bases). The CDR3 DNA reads TGTGCCAGCAGCCGGGACAACCAAGAGACCCAGTACTTC. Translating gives CASSRDNQETQYF.